This T cell receptor (beta chain) is from a study of vaccination effects on CD4 cells after COVID-19. Study background: Post-vaccine sample collection fell at a median of 72 days after the second dose.

Using immunoSEQ multiplex PCR, the repertoire was profiled, and TCRdb retains in-frame clones only, with some absent. The data show 30,000 or so clones, 70% to 75% seen once. This CDR3 contains 14 residues. Germline loops: CDR1 SGHNT, CDR2 YYREEE (reference sequence). The V end lost 0 bases, the J end lost 8 bases, and 12 bases lay between the germline ends. This clone was observed a handful of times. Its antigen remains unknown. Antigen-specific CD4+ T cells were expanded with viral peptide pools in the ViraFEST assay before sequencing. The authors isolated CD4+ T cells after more than eight days of culture. Participants got two doses of BNT162b2 or mRNA-1273 vaccine. General study results and limits: The study found marked clonal contraction of infection- and vaccine-induced clones late after vaccination.

Sequenced here: CD4+ T cells from PBMCs cultured with HCoV-NL63 spike peptides, sampled after COVID-19 vaccination. The gene calls are TRBV5-4 and TRBJ2-1; no reliable D call. This clonotype originated in a human donor who received a COVID-19 vaccine. The CDR3 sequence is CASSLAPGPHEQFF. For the CDR3, the DNA is TGTGCCAGCAGCTTGGCCCCCGGACCCCATGAGCAGTTCTTC.